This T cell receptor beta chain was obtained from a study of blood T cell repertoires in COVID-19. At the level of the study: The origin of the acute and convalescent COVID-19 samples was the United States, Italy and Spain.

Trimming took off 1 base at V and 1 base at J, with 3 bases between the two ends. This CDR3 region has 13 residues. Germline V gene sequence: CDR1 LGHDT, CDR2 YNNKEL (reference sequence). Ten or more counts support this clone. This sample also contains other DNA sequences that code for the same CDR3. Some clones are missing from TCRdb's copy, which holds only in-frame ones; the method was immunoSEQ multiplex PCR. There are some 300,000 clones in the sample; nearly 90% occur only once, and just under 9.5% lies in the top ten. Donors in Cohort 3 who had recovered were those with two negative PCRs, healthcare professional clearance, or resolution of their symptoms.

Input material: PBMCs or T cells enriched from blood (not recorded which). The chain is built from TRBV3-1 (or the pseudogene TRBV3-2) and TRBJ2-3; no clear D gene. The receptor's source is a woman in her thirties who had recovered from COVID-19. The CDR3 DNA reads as TGTGCCAGCAGCCAAGGAGGCACAGATACGCAGTATTTT. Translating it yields CASSQGGTDTQYF.